A single sample gave rise to the 21 T cell receptor beta chains below, sequenced in a study of CXCR3-negative and CXCR3-positive naive CD8 T cells. 5' RACE that incorporated UMI labels was used to prepare the TRB cDNA libraries. TCRdb reprocessed the 5' RACE reads, with one entry per CDR3 protein and no DNA. The sample data list about 51,000 distinct CDR3 sequences. Antigens of these TCRs are unknown. Findings and limits, study-wide: Hydrophobicity was higher for TRB CDR3s found in CXCR3-positive naive cells than in CXCR3-negative naive cells.

The sequenced sample consisted of naive CXCR3+ CD8+ T cells from blood. The subset is: CD45RO-CCR7+CD27+CD95- naive CD8+ T cells expressing CXCR3 (TNR3+). The receptor source for this set is a human donor in good health. Some clones in this sample may be carry-over from other donors' samples.

This chain connects TRBV18 to TRBJ2-1. The CDR3 spans 13 residues. CDR1 is KGHSH, CDR2 LQKENI, per germline. CDR3 sequence reads: CASSPPYGYEQFF.

This chain links TRBV29-1 with TRBJ1-4; TCRdb proposes TRBD1, but this gene call is untestable without DNA. This CDR3 is 13 amino acids long. The germline CDR1 and CDR2 sequences are SQVTM and ANQGSEA. CDR3 loop: CSVLGTGVEKLFF. The variable domain in full, with the rest retrieved from reference TRBV29-1 and TRBJ1-4, is SAVISQKPSRDICQRGTSLTIQCQVDSQVTMMFWYRQQPGQSLTLIATANQGSEATYESGFVIDKFPISRPNLTFSTLTVSNMSPEDSSIYLCSVLGTGVEKLFFGSGTQLSVL.

The chain carries TRBV6-5 and TRBJ1-1; TCRdb's D call, TRBD1, is unchecked because there is no DNA. This CDR3 region has 13 residues. Germline V lookup: CDR1 MNHEY, CDR2 SVGAGI. This chain's CDR3 is CASNWAMNTEAFF.

The CDR3 loop is CASSQGQGAKRAYEQYF. The chain carries TRBV4-2 and TRBJ2-7; with no DNA, the TCRdb D assignment of TRBD1 cannot be verified. Germline V gives CDR1 LGHNA, CDR2 YNFKEQ. This CDR3 region has 17 residues.

This rearrangement joins TRBV29-1 to TRBJ2-1; the TCRdb D gene call, TRBD2, has no DNA to confirm it. Germline V gives CDR1 SQVTM, CDR2 ANQGSEA. The CDR3 is 18 amino acids. This CDR3 is CSVESTSGGELSYNEQFF.

The V call is TRBV20-1, the J call TRBJ2-7; TCRdb's assignment of TRBD1 cannot be checked, as there is no DNA. Germline CDR1 DFQATT, CDR2 SNEGSKA (reference sequence). The CDR3 extends over 13 amino acids. CDR3 sequence: CSARGGASYEQYF.

The chain's CDR3 is CASSVVDNPLSTDTQYF. This sequence joins TRBV9 and TRBJ2-3; no DNA is available, so the TRBD1 call from TCRdb remains unchecked. Germline CDR1 and CDR2: SGDLS and YYNGEE. This CDR3 is built from 17 residues. The full variable domain, in which reference TRBV9 and TRBJ2-3 provide the parts outside the CDR3, is DSGVTQTPKHLITATGQRVTLRCSPRSGDLSVYWYQQSLDQGLQFLIQYYNGEERAKGNILERFSAQQFPDLHSELNLSSLELGDSALYFCASSVVDNPLSTDTQYFGPGTRLTVL.

V gene TRBV7-9 combines with J gene TRBJ2-5. The CDR3 is made up of 15 amino acids. Germline V gives CDR1 SEHNR, CDR2 FQNEAQ (reference sequence). The CDR3 loop reads CASSLKLGKEETQYF.

The rearrangement uses TRBV13 and TRBJ2-7; checking the TCRdb D call of TRBD1 is not possible without DNA. The CDR3 loop spans 16 amino acids. Germline CDR1 reads PRHDT; CDR2 reads FYEKMQ (reference sequence). CDR3 residues: CASSTRTDAGPYEQYF.

V and J are TRBV4-3 and TRBJ2-7; the TCRdb D gene call, TRBD1, has no DNA to confirm it. CDR3 length: 15 amino acids. Germline values: CDR1 LGHNA, CDR2 YSLEER. The CDR3 here is CASSQGTRGPYEQYF.

V is TRBV7-2 and J is TRBJ2-7; absent DNA, TCRdb's TRBD1 call cannot be checked. Germline CDR1 is SGHTA and CDR2 is FQGNSA. This CDR3 has 14 residues. The CDR3 reads CASSPIRDDYEQYF.

The chain recombines TRBV12-3 or TRBV12-4 with TRBJ1-3. The CDR3 sequence is 14 residues long. CDR3 loop: CASGTGLSGNTIYF.

Measured by frequency, this clonotype is medium-sized. The V gene is TRBV5-1, the J gene TRBJ2-7; TCRdb proposes TRBD1, but this gene call is untestable without DNA. Germline V gene sequence: CDR1 SGHRS, CDR2 YFSETQ. The CDR3 has 15 amino acids. Here the CDR3 reads CASSLAGGSSYEQYF.

The rearrangement joins TRBV7-9 to TRBJ1-1; TCRdb proposes TRBD1, but this gene call is untestable without DNA. Germline V lookup: CDR1 SEHNR, CDR2 FQNEAQ (reference sequence). This CDR3 contains 13 residues. CDR3: CASRTGGGTEAFF.

The chain is built from TRBV2 and TRBJ2-5; no DNA is available, so the TRBD2 call from TCRdb remains unchecked. From germline, CDR1 is SNHLY and CDR2 FYNNEI. This CDR3 spans 18 amino acids. The CDR3 region is CASSEEARQLATTGTQYF.

This chain joins TRBV24-1 and TRBJ2-1. The CDR3 runs to 11 residues. Germline V gene data show CDR1 as KGHDR and CDR2 as SFDVKD. CDR3 loop: CAIGEYNEQFF.

V gene TRBV7-9 combines with J gene TRBJ2-1; TCRdb calls TRBD2, which cannot be checked without DNA. From germline, CDR1 is SEHNR and CDR2 FQNEAQ (reference sequence). This CDR3 has 18 amino acids. CDR3 loop: CASSATGSSGGPYNEQFF.

The chain couples TRBV29-1 to TRBJ1-2; TCRdb outputs TRBD1, but without DNA this stays unchecked. The CDR3 contains 12 residues. Germline assignment: CDR1 SQVTM and CDR2 ANQGSEA. CDR3 sequence: CSGVGGDVGYTF.

J is TRBJ2-3 and V is TRBV14; checking the TCRdb D call of TRBD1 is not possible without DNA. The CDR3 runs to 16 residues. Germline V CDR1 and CDR2: SGHDN, FVKESK. CDR3 loop: CASSQDGQQGADTQYF. Full variable domain (missing parts from reference TRBV14 and TRBJ2-3): EAGVTQFPSHSVIEKGQTVTLRCDPISGHDNLYWYRRVMGKEIKFLLHFVKESKQDESGMPNNRFLAERTGGTYSTLKVQPAELEDSGVYFCASSQDGQQGADTQYFGPGTRLTVL.

The chain links TRBV7-7 to TRBJ1-1. The CDR3 spans 13 residues. Germline CDR1 is SSHAT and CDR2 is FNYEAQ (reference sequence). Here the CDR3 reads CASSQEENTEAFF.

The CDR3 loop reads CSVDAGTVLTEAFF. The rearrangement uses TRBV29-1 and TRBJ1-1; the TCRdb call, TRBD1, lacks DNA for checking. CDR1 is SQVTM, CDR2 ANQGSEA, per germline. The CDR3 totals 14 residues.